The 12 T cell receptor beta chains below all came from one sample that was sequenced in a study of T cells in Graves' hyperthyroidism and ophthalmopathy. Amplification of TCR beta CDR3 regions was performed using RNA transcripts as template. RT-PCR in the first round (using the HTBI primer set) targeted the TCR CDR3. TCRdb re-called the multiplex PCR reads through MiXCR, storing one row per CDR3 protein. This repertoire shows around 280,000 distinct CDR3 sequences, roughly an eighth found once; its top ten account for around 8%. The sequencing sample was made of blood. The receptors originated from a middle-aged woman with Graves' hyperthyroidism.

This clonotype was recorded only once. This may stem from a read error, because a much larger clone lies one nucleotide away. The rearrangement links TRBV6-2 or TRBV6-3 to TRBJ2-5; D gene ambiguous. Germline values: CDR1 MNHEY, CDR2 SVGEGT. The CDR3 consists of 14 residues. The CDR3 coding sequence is TGTGCCAGCAGTTACCGAGACTCCCAAGGGACCCAGTACTTC. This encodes CASSYRDSQGTQYF.

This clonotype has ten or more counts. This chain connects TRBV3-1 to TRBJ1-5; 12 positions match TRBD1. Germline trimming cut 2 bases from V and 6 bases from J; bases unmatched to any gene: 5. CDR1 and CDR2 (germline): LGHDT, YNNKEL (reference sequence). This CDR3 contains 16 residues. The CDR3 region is CASSQWGQGASQPQHF. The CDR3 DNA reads TGTGCCAGCAGCCAATGGGGACAGGGGGCAAGTCAGCCCCAGCATTTT.

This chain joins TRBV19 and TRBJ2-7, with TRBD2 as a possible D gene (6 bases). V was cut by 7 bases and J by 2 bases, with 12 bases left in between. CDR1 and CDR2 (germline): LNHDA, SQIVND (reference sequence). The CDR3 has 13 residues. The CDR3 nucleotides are TGTGCCAGTAACCCCGGGGGTACCTACGAGCAGTACTTC. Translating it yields CASNPGGTYEQYF.

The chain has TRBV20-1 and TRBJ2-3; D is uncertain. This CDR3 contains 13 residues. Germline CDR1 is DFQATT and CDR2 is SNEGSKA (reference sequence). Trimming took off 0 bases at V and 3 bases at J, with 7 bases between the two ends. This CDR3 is CSARDETTDTQYF. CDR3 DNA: TGCAGTGCTAGAGATGAGACAACAGATACGCAGTATTTT.

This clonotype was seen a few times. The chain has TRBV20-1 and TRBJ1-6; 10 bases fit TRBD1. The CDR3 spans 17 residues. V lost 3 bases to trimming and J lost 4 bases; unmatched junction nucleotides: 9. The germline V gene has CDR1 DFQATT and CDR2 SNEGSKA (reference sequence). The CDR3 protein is CSARVLTGGSYNSPLHF. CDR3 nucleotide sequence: TGCAGTGCTAGGGTCCTGACAGGGGGCTCTTATAATTCACCCCTCCACTTT.

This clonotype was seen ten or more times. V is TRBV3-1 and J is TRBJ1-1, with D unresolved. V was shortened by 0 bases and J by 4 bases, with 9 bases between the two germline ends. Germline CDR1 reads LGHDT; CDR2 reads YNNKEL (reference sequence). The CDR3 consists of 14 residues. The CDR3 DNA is TGTGCCAGCAGCCAAGATCCGGCTGTCACTGAAGCTTTCTTT. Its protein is CASSQDPAVTEAFF.

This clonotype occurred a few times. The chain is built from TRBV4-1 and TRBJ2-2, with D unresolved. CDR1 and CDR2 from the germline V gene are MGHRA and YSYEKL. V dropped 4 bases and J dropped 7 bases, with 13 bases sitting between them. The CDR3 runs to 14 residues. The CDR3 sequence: CASSLSRVVGELFF. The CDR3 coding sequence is TGCGCCAGCAGCCTAAGTAGGGTAGTCGGGGAGCTGTTTTTT.

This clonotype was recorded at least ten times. CDR3 nucleotides: TGTGCCAGCAGCCGTACCTTTTATAATTCACCCCTCCACTTT. Protein sequence: CASSRTFYNSPLHF. The chain joins TRBV27 to TRBJ1-6, with D unresolved. Trimming stripped 6 bases from V and 4 bases from J, with 10 bases between. Germline CDR1 is MNHEY and CDR2 is SMNVEV (reference sequence). There are 14 residues in the CDR3.

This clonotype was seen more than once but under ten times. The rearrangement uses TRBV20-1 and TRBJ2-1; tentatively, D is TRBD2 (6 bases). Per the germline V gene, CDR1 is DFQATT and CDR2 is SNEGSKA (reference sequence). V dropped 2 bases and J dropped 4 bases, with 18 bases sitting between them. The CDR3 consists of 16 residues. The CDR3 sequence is CSARPLSKGGYNEQFF. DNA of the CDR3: TGCAGTGCTAGACCACTGTCAAAGGGAGGTTACAATGAGCAGTTCTTC.

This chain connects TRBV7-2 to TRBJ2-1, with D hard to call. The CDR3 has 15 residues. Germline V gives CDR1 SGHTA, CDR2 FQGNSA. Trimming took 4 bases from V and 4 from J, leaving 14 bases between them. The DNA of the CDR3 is TGTGCCAGCAGCTCCCAGGTGGGTGGTTACAATGAGCAGTTCTTC. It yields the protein CASSSQVGGYNEQFF.

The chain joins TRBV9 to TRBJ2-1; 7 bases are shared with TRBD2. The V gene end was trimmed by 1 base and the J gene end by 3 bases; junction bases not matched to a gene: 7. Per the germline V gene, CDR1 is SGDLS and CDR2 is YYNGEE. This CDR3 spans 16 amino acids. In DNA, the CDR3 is TGTGCCAGCAGCGTACTCGGCTCTAGCGGCTACAATGAGCAGTTCTTC. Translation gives CASSVLGSSGYNEQFF.

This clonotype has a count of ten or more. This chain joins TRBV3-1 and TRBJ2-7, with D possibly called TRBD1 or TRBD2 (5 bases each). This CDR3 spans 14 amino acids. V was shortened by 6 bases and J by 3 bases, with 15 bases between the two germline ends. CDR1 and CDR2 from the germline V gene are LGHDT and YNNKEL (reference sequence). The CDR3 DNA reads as TGTGCCAGCAGTGACCGGGACCAGCTCTACGAGCAGTACTTC. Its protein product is CASSDRDQLYEQYF.